Each of the 18 T cell receptor beta chains below was sequenced from the same sample in a study of naive and memory T cell subsets. Antigen specificity for these receptors is unknown. Study outcomes and limitations: Possibly reflecting memory cells re-expressing CD45RA, a few larger clonotypes occurred in naive repertoires, especially CD8.

The beta constant-region primer was an equimolar mix of two oligonucleotides covering TRBC1 and TRBC2. Ligated cDNA was amplified by four rounds of PCR with nested alpha and beta constant-region primers and SP2. In TCRdb, the UMI-ligation and nested PCR reads were re-called with MiXCR into one record per CDR3 protein. The sample has more than 95,000 distinct CDR3 sequences, about 14% seen once; the top ten hold approximately 3%. Input material: naive CD8+ T cells from blood. The origin of the receptors is a human donor in good health.

The rearrangement links TRBV29-1 to TRBJ2-7, with 7 nucleotides matching TRBD1. Germline assignment: CDR1 SQVTM and CDR2 ANQGSEA. Losses at the gene ends were 6 bases for V and 0 bases for J; bases not matched to a gene: 5. The length of the CDR3 is 13 residues. DNA of the CDR3: TGCAGCGTGGAAAGGACAGGCTCCTACGAGCAGTACTTC. It specifies CSVERTGSYEQYF.

This clonotype was picked up many times. CDR3 amino acids: CSARGVFRRQGVRYTF. The CDR3 DNA sequence: TGCAGTGCTAGGGGGGTTTTTCGGCGACAGGGCGTCCGCTACACCTTC. The J gene is TRBJ1-2, the V gene TRBV20-1; TRBD1 agrees at 7 bases. V was pared by 3 bases and J by 9 bases, with 19 bases of the junction left unmatched. This CDR3 is built from 16 residues. Looked up from germline, CDR1 is DFQATT and CDR2 is SNEGSKA (reference sequence).

This clonotype was observed a handful of times. This sequence joins TRBV7-2 and TRBJ2-2; no clear D. Germline assignment: CDR1 SGHTA and CDR2 FQGNSA. The CDR3 covers 12 residues. Trimming took 6 bases from V and 9 from J, leaving 11 bases between them. CDR3 nucleotide sequence: TGTGCCAGCAGTCGGGTATCTTGGGAGCTGTTTTTT. Translated: CASSRVSWELFF.

In this sample, this clonotype turned up a few times. This chain connects TRBV7-8 to TRBJ2-1, with D tentatively TRBD2 (6 bases). The CDR3 is 16 amino acids. The germline V and J ends were trimmed by 4 bases and 8 bases, with 21 bases remaining between them. The germline V gene encodes CDR1 SGHVS and CDR2 FQNEAQ. As DNA, the CDR3 is TGTGCCAGCAGCTCCCCCGATCTGACTAGTTTGCATGAGCAGTTCTTC. Protein product: CASSSPDLTSLHEQFF.

This clonotype was picked up many times. The rearrangement links TRBV4-3 to TRBJ1-1, with D unresolved. Germline V gene sequence: CDR1 LGHNA, CDR2 YSLEER. Trimming pared 8 bases from V and 5 bases from J, leaving 15 bases between. The CDR3 runs 13 residues. The CDR3 protein is CASGGGRTTEAFF. Written as DNA, the CDR3 is TGCGCCAGCGGAGGTGGCCGAACGACTGAAGCTTTCTTT.

V gene TRBV6-5 combines with J gene TRBJ1-5; D is unresolved. V was clipped by 2 bases and J by 6 bases, with 14 bases between them. Germline V gene data show CDR1 as MNHEY and CDR2 as SVGAGI. This CDR3 is built from 15 residues. The CDR3 loop is CASSYPSEGRQPQHF. The CDR3 DNA follows: TGTGCCAGCAGTTACCCATCCGAGGGTCGTCAGCCCCAGCATTTT.

A few counts support this clonotype. This chain joins TRBV7-2 and TRBJ2-5; TRBD2 aligns across 9 bases. Unmatched junction bases numbered 16, after V lost 4 bases and J lost 7 bases. The CDR3 extends over 17 amino acids. From germline, CDR1 is SGHTA and CDR2 FQGNSA. The CDR3, as DNA: TGTGCCAGCAGCTCCGGCGGCGCGGGAGGGATCAAGAGGACCCAGTACTTC. Translating it yields CASSSGGAGGIKRTQYF.

This clonotype came up a few times. Here the CDR3 reads CAVGLSNQPQHF. In DNA form, the CDR3 reads TGTGCCGTCGGGCTCAGCAATCAGCCCCAGCATTTT. The chain links TRBV12-3 or TRBV12-4 to TRBJ1-5; D gene ambiguous. The CDR3 sequence is 12 residues long. Trimming took 11 bases from V and 1 from J, leaving 9 bases between them.

The genes are TRBV12-3 or TRBV12-4 and TRBJ2-7; the D is unclear. V lost 6 bases and J lost 1, with 7 bases in between. This CDR3 comprises 12 residues. CDR3 sequence (DNA): TGTGCCAGCAGCCGATTTTCCTACGAGCAGTACTTC. The encoded protein is CASSRFSYEQYF.

This clonotype was found a few times. V gene TRBV29-1 combines with J gene TRBJ2-3, with D possibly being TRBD1 (5 bases). Trimming cost V 4 bases and J 4 bases, with 12 bases left between them. The CDR3 loop spans 13 amino acids. The germline V gene encodes CDR1 SQVTM and CDR2 ANQGSEA. CDR3 in DNA: TGCAGCGTTGCGACAGTTGAGGCAGATACGCAGTATTTT. Its translation is CSVATVEADTQYF.

This clonotype has more than one count but fewer than ten. The chain combines TRBV6-1 with TRBJ2-5, with D perhaps TRBD2 (6 bases). CDR3 length equals 14 residues. CDR1 MNHNS and CDR2 SASEGT come from the germline V gene. V lost 3 bases and J lost 6, with 14 bases in between. CDR3 in amino acids: CASSDPGEGKTQYF. The CDR3 DNA sequence: TGTGCCAGCAGTGATCCGGGGGAAGGGAAGACCCAGTACTTC.

This clonotype was seen repeatedly, ten times or more. The genes are TRBV12-3 or TRBV12-4 and TRBJ1-6; 7 bases match TRBD1. Losses at the gene ends were 5 bases for V and 7 bases for J; bases not matched to a gene: 5. This CDR3 is built from 14 residues. The CDR3 spells CASSNRGGNSPLHF. The CDR3 DNA reads TGTGCCAGCAGTAACAGGGGAGGGAATTCACCCCTCCACTTT.

The chain is built from TRBV2 and TRBJ1-5; D gene unclear. CDR1 is SNHLY and CDR2 is FYNNEI in the germline V gene. The CDR3 totals 15 residues. V lost 4 bases and J 0 bases, leaving 10 bases between the germline ends. The CDR3 region has the DNA TGTGCCAGCAGTGGGGCCGTTAGTAGCAATCAGCCCCAGCATTTT. This codes for CASSGAVSSNQPQHF.

The genes are TRBV4-3 and TRBJ1-2, with D possibly matching TRBD1 (5 bases). Between the trimmed V and J ends, which lost 5 bases and 0 bases, there was a span of 13 bases. The CDR3 length is 15 residues. The germline CDR1 and CDR2 sequences are LGHNA and YSLEER. The CDR3: CASSSSRAANYGYTF. CDR3 coding DNA: TGCGCCAGCAGCTCATCCAGGGCGGCTAACTATGGCTACACCTTC.

The chain links TRBV5-1 to TRBJ2-1; the match to TRBD2 covers 10 bases. CDR3 size: 18 residues. CDR1 and CDR2 (germline): SGHRS, YFSETQ. V gave up 1 base and J gave up 2 bases; unmatched junction bases: 9. The CDR3 region has the DNA TGCGCCAGCAGCTTGTATTCTAGCGGGAGCGTTGCCTACAATGAGCAGTTCTTC. The encoded protein is CASSLYSSGSVAYNEQFF.

This clonotype has a count of ten or more. The J gene is TRBJ2-5, the V gene TRBV25-1; the D gene is possibly TRBD1 (5 bases). Trimming took 6 bases from V and 0 from J, leaving 17 bases between them. The CDR3 runs to 16 residues. Germline values: CDR1 MGHDK, CDR2 SYGVNS. This CDR3 is CASSEAQGRYQETQYF. In nucleotides, the CDR3 is TGTGCCAGCAGCGAGGCCCAGGGTAGATACCAAGAGACCCAGTACTTC.

On this clonotype itself: The limits of the CDR3 on the DNA are not certain, so only TCRdb's listed CDR3 is given. This chain connects TRBV10-3 to TRBJ2-1; no DNA check was done on the table's D call, TRBD2. Germline V lookup: CDR1 ENHRY, CDR2 SYGVKD. The CDR3 adds up to 13 amino acids, both ends counted. CDR3 loop: CAISVGEGALPNF.

The chain links TRBV4-2 to TRBJ2-1; 10 bases match TRBD2. The length of the CDR3 is 18 residues. The germline V gene encodes CDR1 LGHNA and CDR2 YNFKEQ. The V segment lost 0 bases and the J segment 8 bases; nucleotides outside the gene matches: 13. The DNA of the CDR3 is TGTGCCAGCAGCCAAGAGGAGAGCGGGGGGGCGTCAGAAGATGAGCAGTTCTTC. The encoded protein is CASSQEESGGASEDEQFF.